This is a list of T cell receptor beta chains from one sample in a study of T-cell memory formation after mild COVID-19. TCRdb re-derived calls from the 5' RACE reads in MiXCR, one entry per CDR3 protein. In the table there are 210,000 or so distinct CDR3 sequences, roughly a tenth of which are singletons. Sequenced input: PBMCs or a T cell subset sorted from them (not recorded which). Receptor source: a young man who had mild COVID-19 (a few samples of this study predate the infection). Cell type and time point are not known. CDR3s include the opening cysteine and the closing phenylalanine or tryptophan. Fields, in order: D gene, clone size, J gene, V gene, CDR3 DNA, CDR3 protein. A D gene is named only where the DNA matches it firmly. The size field is filled for only some rows; it gives once, few, many or a size class.

D gene: TRBD2; clone size: -; J gene: TRBJ2-1; V gene: TRBV5-1; CDR3 DNA: TGCGCCAGCAGCTCCGCGGGTAGCGGGGGAAACAATGAGCAGTTCTTC; CDR3 protein: CASSSAGSGGNNEQFF
D gene: TRBD2; clone size: few; J gene: TRBJ2-3; V gene: TRBV18; CDR3 DNA: TGTGCCAGCTCACCGACTAGCGGGGGGGCTAAAGCAGATACGCAGTATTTT; CDR3 protein: CASSPTSGGAKADTQYF
D gene: TRBD1; clone size: few; J gene: TRBJ1-4; V gene: TRBV6-2/TRBV6-3; CDR3 DNA: TGTGCCAGCAGTTACCCGGGACAGGGGAATGAAAAACTGTTTTTT; CDR3 protein: CASSYPGQGNEKLFF
D gene: -; clone size: -; J gene: TRBJ2-1; V gene: TRBV7-3; CDR3 DNA: TGTGCCAGCAGCTCCCCCTCCGGGCGTGAGCAGTTCTTC; CDR3 protein: CASSSPSGREQFF
D gene: TRBD2; clone size: -; J gene: TRBJ2-2; V gene: TRBV28; CDR3 DNA: TGTGCCAGCAGCCCGATAACCCGACTAGCCCGGACCGGGGAGCTGTTTTTT; CDR3 protein: CASSPITRLARTGELFF
D gene: -; clone size: few; J gene: TRBJ2-7; V gene: TRBV6-5; CDR3 DNA: TGTGCCAGCAGTTACGAGGTAGCTTCTCTCTACGAGCAGTACTTC; CDR3 protein: CASSYEVASLYEQYF
D gene: -; clone size: few; J gene: TRBJ1-1; V gene: TRBV7-9; CDR3 DNA: TGTGCCAGCAGTATCAGCAAGGTTACTGAAGCTTTCTTT; CDR3 protein: CASSISKVTEAFF
D gene: -; clone size: few; J gene: TRBJ1-4; V gene: TRBV6-1; CDR3 DNA: TGTGCCAGCAGTAAACAGGGTCGGAATGAAAAACTGTTTTTT; CDR3 protein: CASSKQGRNEKLFF
D gene: TRBD1; clone size: -; J gene: TRBJ1-1; V gene: TRBV12-3/TRBV12-4; CDR3 DNA: TGTGCCAGCAGTCCTAGCGGACAGGGTAGGACTGAAGCTTTCTTT; CDR3 protein: CASSPSGQGRTEAFF
D gene: -; clone size: few; J gene: TRBJ1-1; V gene: TRBV4-2; CDR3 DNA: TGTGCCAGCAGCGTAGAAGGGGGTCAAAACACTGAAGCTTTCTTT; CDR3 protein: CASSVEGGQNTEAFF
D gene: -; clone size: few; J gene: TRBJ2-2; V gene: TRBV6-6; CDR3 DNA: TGTGCCAGCAGTTACAGTAAGGGGGGTCTCGCCGGGGAGCTGTTTTTT; CDR3 protein: CASSYSKGGLAGELFF
D gene: TRBD1; clone size: few; J gene: TRBJ2-3; V gene: TRBV10-3; CDR3 DNA: TGTGCCATCAGTGCCAGGACAGGGGAAACAGATACGCAGTATTTT; CDR3 protein: CAISARTGETDTQYF
D gene: -; clone size: -; J gene: TRBJ1-2; V gene: TRBV7-2; CDR3 DNA: TGTGCCAGCAGCTTAGGGACTGGGGTTCAATATGGCTACACCTTC; CDR3 protein: CASSLGTGVQYGYTF
D gene: TRBD1; clone size: few; J gene: TRBJ2-2; V gene: TRBV5-1; CDR3 DNA: TGCGCCAGCTCCACAGGGGGCGGGGAGCTGTTTTTT; CDR3 protein: CASSTGGGELFF
D gene: TRBD2; clone size: -; J gene: TRBJ2-2; V gene: TRBV24-1; CDR3 DNA: TGTGCCACCGGGACTAGCGGAGGAACCGGGGAGCTGTTTTTT; CDR3 protein: CATGTSGGTGELFF
D gene: TRBD2; clone size: -; J gene: TRBJ2-1; V gene: TRBV10-1; CDR3 DNA: TGCGCCAGCAGCGGGGGGTTCCCCTACAATGAGCAGTTCTTC; CDR3 protein: CASSGGFPYNEQFF
D gene: TRBD1; clone size: -; J gene: TRBJ2-4; V gene: TRBV18; CDR3 DNA: TGTGCCAGCTCATGGGACAGGGGTCCGAACATTCAGTACTTC; CDR3 protein: CASSWDRGPNIQYF
D gene: -; clone size: many; J gene: TRBJ2-5; V gene: TRBV7-2; CDR3 DNA: TGTGCCAGCAGCCCACCGGGGGACCCTTCTACCGCCCAGTACTTC; CDR3 protein: CASSPPGDPSTAQYF
D gene: -; clone size: -; J gene: TRBJ2-3; V gene: TRBV20-1; CDR3 DNA: TGCAGTGCTAGAGATGGGGTAGCTTCCACAGATACGCAGTATTTT; CDR3 protein: CSARDGVASTDTQYF
D gene: -; clone size: many; J gene: TRBJ1-2; V gene: TRBV18; CDR3 DNA: TGTGCCAGCTCACCGACTCTACACTATGGCTACACCTTC; CDR3 protein: CASSPTLHYGYTF
D gene: -; clone size: -; J gene: TRBJ2-6; V gene: TRBV7-9; CDR3 DNA: TGTGCCAGCAGCCATAACCCGGGGGCGGGGGCCAACGTCCTGACTTTC; CDR3 protein: CASSHNPGAGANVLTF
D gene: TRBD1; clone size: few; J gene: TRBJ1-5; V gene: TRBV12-3/TRBV12-4; CDR3 DNA: TGTGCCAGCAGAAAGGACAGGGATTTTCAGCCCCAGCATTTT; CDR3 protein: CASRKDRDFQPQHF
D gene: TRBD2; clone size: -; J gene: TRBJ2-3; V gene: TRBV5-1; CDR3 DNA: TGCGCCAGCAGGGTTGCGGGGGGGCAACCAGATACGCAGTATTTT; CDR3 protein: CASRVAGGQPDTQYF
D gene: -; clone size: -; J gene: TRBJ1-1; V gene: TRBV6-5; CDR3 DNA: TGTGCCAGCAGAGGAACAGATATGAACACTGAAGCTTTCTTT; CDR3 protein: CASRGTDMNTEAFF
D gene: -; clone size: many; J gene: TRBJ2-7; V gene: TRBV5-1; CDR3 DNA: TGCGCCAGCAGGTATCGGGACGGACACTACGAGCAGTACTTC; CDR3 protein: CASRYRDGHYEQYF
D gene: -; clone size: few; J gene: TRBJ2-5; V gene: TRBV7-6; CDR3 DNA: TGTGCCAGCAGCTTAGCGACGTATGGGAGAGGGGAGACCCAGTACTTC; CDR3 protein: CASSLATYGRGETQYF
D gene: TRBD1; clone size: few; J gene: TRBJ1-1; V gene: TRBV18; CDR3 DNA: TGTGCCAGCTCGGATACAGGGGCCAACACTGAAGCTTTCTTT; CDR3 protein: CASSDTGANTEAFF
D gene: -; clone size: -; J gene: TRBJ1-1; V gene: TRBV19; CDR3 DNA: TGTGCCAGTAGTAATGTCGGAAGGGGCACTGAAGCTTTCTTT; CDR3 protein: CASSNVGRGTEAFF
D gene: TRBD1; clone size: few; J gene: TRBJ2-2; V gene: TRBV20-1; CDR3 DNA: TGCAGTGCTAAGACAGGGGGCCACACCGGGGAGCTGTTTTTT; CDR3 protein: CSAKTGGHTGELFF
D gene: -; clone size: many; J gene: TRBJ1-4; V gene: TRBV12-3/TRBV12-4; CDR3 DNA: TGTGCCAGCAGTTTTTACGAAGAAAGCGAAAAACTGTTTTTT; CDR3 protein: CASSFYEESEKLFF
D gene: -; clone size: -; J gene: TRBJ2-3; V gene: TRBV6-2/TRBV6-3; CDR3 DNA: TGTGCCAGCACCCGGGACTCGGCAGATACGCAGTATTTT; CDR3 protein: CASTRDSADTQYF
D gene: -; clone size: -; J gene: TRBJ1-3; V gene: TRBV25-1; CDR3 DNA: TGTGCCAGCAGTGTCGGTGCCGTGGCTGGAAACACCATATATTTT; CDR3 protein: CASSVGAVAGNTIYF
D gene: -; clone size: many; J gene: TRBJ1-1; V gene: TRBV4-2; CDR3 DNA: TGTGCCAGCAGCCAAGATGGGGGAGAAAACACTGAAGCTTTCTTT; CDR3 protein: CASSQDGGENTEAFF
D gene: TRBD1; clone size: many; J gene: TRBJ2-5; V gene: TRBV29-1; CDR3 DNA: TGCAGCGTTGACAGGGGGCCAGACCGAGTGGAGACCCAGTACTTC; CDR3 protein: CSVDRGPDRVETQYF
D gene: TRBD1; clone size: many; J gene: TRBJ2-1; V gene: TRBV5-1; CDR3 DNA: TGCGCCAGCAGCCCAGGACAGGGGGTCGGCTACAATGAGCAGTTCTTC; CDR3 protein: CASSPGQGVGYNEQFF
D gene: TRBD2; clone size: few; J gene: TRBJ2-3; V gene: TRBV7-2; CDR3 DNA: TGTGCCAGCAGCTTATACGGGGGGAGTGATACGCAGTATTTT; CDR3 protein: CASSLYGGSDTQYF
D gene: -; clone size: many; J gene: TRBJ2-5; V gene: TRBV15; CDR3 DNA: TGTGCCACCAGCAGCCAAGAGACCCAGTACTTC; CDR3 protein: CATSSQETQYF
D gene: TRBD1; clone size: -; J gene: TRBJ2-7; V gene: TRBV18; CDR3 DNA: TGTGCCAGCTCCACCGGGACAGGGTTCTTCGAGCAGTACTTC; CDR3 protein: CASSTGTGFFEQYF
D gene: TRBD1; clone size: -; J gene: TRBJ1-4; V gene: TRBV7-9; CDR3 DNA: TGTGCCAGCAGCTTAGGGACAGGGAGTGAAAAACTGTTTTTT; CDR3 protein: CASSLGTGSEKLFF
D gene: TRBD2; clone size: many; J gene: TRBJ2-3; V gene: TRBV5-1; CDR3 DNA: TGCGCCAGCAGCTTGTGGCGGGGGGTCCTTAGCACAGATACGCAGTATTTT; CDR3 protein: CASSLWRGVLSTDTQYF
D gene: -; clone size: -; J gene: TRBJ2-3; V gene: TRBV7-8; CDR3 DNA: TGTGCCAGCAGCTTATGGGGGACCCGAGGGGCTGATACGCAGTATTTT; CDR3 protein: CASSLWGTRGADTQYF
D gene: -; clone size: -; J gene: TRBJ2-2; V gene: TRBV5-1; CDR3 DNA: TGCGCCAGCAGCCCAAGGGGCGGGACGAACACCGGGGAGCTGTTTTTT; CDR3 protein: CASSPRGGTNTGELFF
D gene: -; clone size: -; J gene: TRBJ1-2; V gene: TRBV18; CDR3 DNA: TGTGCCAGCTCACCAATGACCGAGAACTATGGCTACACCTTC; CDR3 protein: CASSPMTENYGYTF